Only a few counts were recorded for the clone carrying this T cell receptor beta chain. What it binds is unknown. The entry originates in a study of cytomegalovirus exposure and HLA in healthy donors. Those who donated were healthy bone marrow donors. It was with 60 Vbeta and 13 Jbeta primers that the PCR ran. Some clones are missing from TCRdb's copy, which holds only in-frame ones; the method was immunoSEQ multiplex PCR. The table includes more than 110,000 clones, around 70% detected once. Whole-study findings and limits: Later work found most CMV-associated TCR beta chains apparently HLA-restricted.

The CDR3 contains 14 residues. Germline loops: CDR1 MNHEY, CDR2 SMNVEV (reference sequence). The V gene lost 1 base and the J gene lost 3 bases, with 8 bases spanning the gap. The sequence came from a woman between 25 and 40 years old in good health and CMV-seronegative. This chain joins TRBV27 and TRBJ2-3; a possible D gene is TRBD2 (6 bases). The sequenced material came from PBMCs. DNA of the CDR3: TGTGCCAGCAGTTTATACGGGAGTACAGATACGCAGTATTTT. This translates into CASSLYGSTDTQYF.